This T cell receptor (beta chain) was obtained from a study of T-cell memory formation after mild COVID-19. Study-level information: Clusters of TCRs were largely donor specific. General observations from the study: Some responding clones appeared in pre-infection memory, suggesting cross-reactive memory joined.

Trimming removed 5 bases at V and 1 base at J, with 17 bases between. The CDR3 contains 16 residues. Per the germline V gene, CDR1 is SGHVS and CDR2 is FQNEAQ. With respect to this clonotype: Its antigen is currently unknown.

Researchers used 5'RACE with constant-segment primers to make TCR alpha and TCR beta cDNA libraries that carry sample barcodes and UMIs. TCRdb redid the calling of the 5' RACE reads with MiXCR, one entry per CDR3 protein. The sample includes 300,000 to 400,000 distinct CDR3 sequences, under 30% of them seen just once. Input material: PBMCs or a T cell subset sorted from them (not recorded which). The rearrangement uses TRBV7-8 and TRBJ1-1; D unresolved. The TCR originated in an adult woman who had mild COVID-19 (a few samples of this study predate the infection). Cell type and time point are not known. CDR3 coding DNA: TGTGCCAGCAGCCCCCAGGTGGCGGCAAGGAACACTGAAGCTTTCTTT. Translated, it gives CASSPQVAARNTEAFF.